This TCR beta chain was found in a study of blood T cells in healthy people across ages. As for the study in general: Template switching retrieved approximately one barcoded beta molecule for each two T cells.

There are a few counts of this clonotype. Primed by a sample-barcoded 5' primer and a J-beta primer mix, a second PCR proceeded for roughly 6 to 12 cycles. Unique molecular identifiers of 12 random nucleotides labeled each cDNA. TCRdb re-called the 5' RACE reads with MiXCR, one entry per CDR3 protein. The sample records about 1 million distinct CDR3 sequences, around 25% being singletons. The CDR3 loop spans 14 amino acids. Germline-derived CDR1 and CDR2 are DFQATT and SNEGSKA (reference sequence). These sequences were also reported in another study, on T cells of mothers and their children. Per that study: Researchers report slightly higher, though non-significant, overlap in related mother-child pairs than in unrelated pairs. The authors detected no persistent microchimeric T cell clones.

Sequencing was carried out using blood. This receptor was taken from a girl aged 2-9 years in good health. V and J are TRBV20-1 and TRBJ2-1; TRBD1 agrees at 7 bases. TRBJ2-5 matches the DNA end more closely, so the J call is doubtful. CDR3 sequence (DNA): TGCAGTGCTAGAGTCCACAGCCACAGGGGAACCCAGTACTTC. Translation gives CSARVHSHRGTQYF.